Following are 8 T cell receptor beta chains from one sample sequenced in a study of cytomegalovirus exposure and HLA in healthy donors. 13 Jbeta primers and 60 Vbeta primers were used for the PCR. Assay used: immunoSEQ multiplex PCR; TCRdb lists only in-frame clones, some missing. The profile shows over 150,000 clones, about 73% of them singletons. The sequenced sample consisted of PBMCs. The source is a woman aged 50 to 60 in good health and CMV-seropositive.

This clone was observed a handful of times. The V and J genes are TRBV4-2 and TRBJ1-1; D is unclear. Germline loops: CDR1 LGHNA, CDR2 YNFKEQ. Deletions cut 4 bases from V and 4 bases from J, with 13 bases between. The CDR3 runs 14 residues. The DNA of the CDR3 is TGTGCCAGCAGCCGCCCACGGAGATTCACTGAAGCTTTCTTT. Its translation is CASSRPRRFTEAFF.

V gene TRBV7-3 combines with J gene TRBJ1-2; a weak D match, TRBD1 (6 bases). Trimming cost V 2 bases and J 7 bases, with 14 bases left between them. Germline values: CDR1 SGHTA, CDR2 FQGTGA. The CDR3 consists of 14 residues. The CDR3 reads CASSLGQGMFGYTF. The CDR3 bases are TGTGCCAGCAGCTTAGGGCAGGGGATGTTTGGCTACACCTTC.

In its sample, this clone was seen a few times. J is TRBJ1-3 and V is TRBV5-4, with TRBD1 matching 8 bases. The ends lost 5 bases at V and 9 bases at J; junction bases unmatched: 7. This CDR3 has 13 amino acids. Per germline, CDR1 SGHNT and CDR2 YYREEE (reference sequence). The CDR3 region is CASRDGQGGTIYF. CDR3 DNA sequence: TGTGCCAGCAGGGACGGACAGGGAGGCACCATATATTTT.

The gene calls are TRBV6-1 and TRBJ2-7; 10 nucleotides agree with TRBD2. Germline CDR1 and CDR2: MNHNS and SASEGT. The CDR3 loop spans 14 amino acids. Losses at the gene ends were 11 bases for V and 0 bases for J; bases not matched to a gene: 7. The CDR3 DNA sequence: TGTGCCCTGGCCCCTAGCGGGAGCTCCTACGAGCAGTACTTC. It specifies CALAPSGSSYEQYF.

The CDR3 here is CASSQDGQGFTGELFF. DNA of the CDR3: TGCGCCAGCAGCCAAGATGGACAGGGTTTTACCGGGGAGCTGTTTTTT. J is TRBJ2-2 and V is TRBV4-1; 8 bases match TRBD1. J lost 5 bases, V lost 0 bases, and 5 bases had no gene match. Germline values: CDR1 MGHRA, CDR2 YSYEKL. The CDR3 contains 16 residues.

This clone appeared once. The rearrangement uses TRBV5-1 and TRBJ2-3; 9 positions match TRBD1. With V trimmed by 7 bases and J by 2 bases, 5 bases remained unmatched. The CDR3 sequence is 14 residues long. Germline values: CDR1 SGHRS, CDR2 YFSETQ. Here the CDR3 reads CASGGQGYTDTQYF. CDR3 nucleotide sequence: TGCGCCAGCGGGGGACAGGGATACACAGATACGCAGTATTTT.

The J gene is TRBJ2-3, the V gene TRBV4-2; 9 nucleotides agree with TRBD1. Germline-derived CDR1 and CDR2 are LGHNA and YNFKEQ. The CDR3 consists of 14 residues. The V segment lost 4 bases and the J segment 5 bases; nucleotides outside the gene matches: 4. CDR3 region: CASSLGQGKDTQYF. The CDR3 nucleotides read TGTGCCAGCAGCCTCGGACAGGGGAAAGATACGCAGTATTTT.

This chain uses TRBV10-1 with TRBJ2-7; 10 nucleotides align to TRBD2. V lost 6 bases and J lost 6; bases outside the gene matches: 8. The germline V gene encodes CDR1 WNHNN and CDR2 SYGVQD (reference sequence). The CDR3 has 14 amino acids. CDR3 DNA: TGCGCCAGCAGACTCCCGGGACTAGCGCGCGAGCAGTACTTC. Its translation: CASRLPGLAREQYF.